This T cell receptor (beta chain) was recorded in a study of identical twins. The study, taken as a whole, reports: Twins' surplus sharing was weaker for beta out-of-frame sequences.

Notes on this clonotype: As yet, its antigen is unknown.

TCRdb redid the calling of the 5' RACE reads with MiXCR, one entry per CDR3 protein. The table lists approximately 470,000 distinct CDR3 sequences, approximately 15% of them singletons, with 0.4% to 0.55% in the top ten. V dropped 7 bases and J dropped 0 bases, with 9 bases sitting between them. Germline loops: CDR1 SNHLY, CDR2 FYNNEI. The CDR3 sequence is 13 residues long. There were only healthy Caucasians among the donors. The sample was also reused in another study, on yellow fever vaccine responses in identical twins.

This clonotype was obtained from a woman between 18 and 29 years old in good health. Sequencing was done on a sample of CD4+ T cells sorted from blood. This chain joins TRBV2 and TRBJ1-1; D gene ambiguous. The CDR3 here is CASNRNMNTEAFF. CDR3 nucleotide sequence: TGTGCCAGCAATCGGAACATGAACACTGAAGCTTTCTTT.